This TCR beta chain is drawn from a study of blood T cell repertoires in COVID-19. V lost 1 base to trimming and J lost 3 bases, with 8 bases between them. This CDR3 has 14 residues. Germline V gene data show CDR1 as SGHTS and CDR2 as YDEGEE. Assay: immunoSEQ multiplex PCR; the TCRdb copy retains only in-frame clones and omits some. The table has fewer than 200,000 clones, 70% to 85% seen once. The receptor's source is a woman aged 45-60 years who had recovered from COVID-19. What was sequenced was PBMCs or T cells enriched from blood (not recorded which). The V gene is TRBV5-8, the J gene TRBJ1-5; D unclear. The CDR3 protein is CASSLNRNNQPQHF. CDR3 DNA: TGTGCCAGCAGCTTGAACAGAAACAATCAGCCCCAGCATTTT.